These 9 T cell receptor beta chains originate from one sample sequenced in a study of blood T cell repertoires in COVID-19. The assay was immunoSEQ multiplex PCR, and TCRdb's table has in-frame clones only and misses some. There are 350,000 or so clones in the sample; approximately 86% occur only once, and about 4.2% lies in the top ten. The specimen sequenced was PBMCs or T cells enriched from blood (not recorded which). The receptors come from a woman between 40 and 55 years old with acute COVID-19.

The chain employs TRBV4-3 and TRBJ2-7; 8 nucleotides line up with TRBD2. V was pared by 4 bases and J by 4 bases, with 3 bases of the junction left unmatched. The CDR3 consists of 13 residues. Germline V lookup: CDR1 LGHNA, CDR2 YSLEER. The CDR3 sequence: CASSPVAGYEQYF. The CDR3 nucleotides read TGCGCCAGCAGCCCCGTAGCGGGATACGAGCAGTACTTC.

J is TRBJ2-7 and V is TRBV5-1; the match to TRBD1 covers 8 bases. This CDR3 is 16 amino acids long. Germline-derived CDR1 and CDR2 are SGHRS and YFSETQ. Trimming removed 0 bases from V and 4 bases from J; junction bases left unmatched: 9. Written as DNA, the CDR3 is TGCGCCAGCAGCTTGGAGGCTGGACAGGGAACATACGAGCAGTACTTC. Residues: CASSLEAGQGTYEQYF.

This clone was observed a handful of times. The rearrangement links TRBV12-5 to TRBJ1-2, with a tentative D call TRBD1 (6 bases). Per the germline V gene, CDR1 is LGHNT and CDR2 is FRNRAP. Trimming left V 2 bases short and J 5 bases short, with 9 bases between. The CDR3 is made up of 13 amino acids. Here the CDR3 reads CASGLTGKYGYTF. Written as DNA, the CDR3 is TGTGCTAGTGGTTTGACAGGGAAGTATGGCTACACCTTC.

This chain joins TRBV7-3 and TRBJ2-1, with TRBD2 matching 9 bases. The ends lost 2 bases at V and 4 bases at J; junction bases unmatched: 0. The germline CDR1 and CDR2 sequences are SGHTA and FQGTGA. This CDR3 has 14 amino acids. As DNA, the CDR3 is TGTGCCAGCAGCTTACTAGCGGGATACAATGAGCAGTTCTTC. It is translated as CASSLLAGYNEQFF. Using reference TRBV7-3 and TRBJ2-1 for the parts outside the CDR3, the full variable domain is GAGVSQTPSNKVTEKGKYVELRCDPISGHTALYWYRQSLGQGPEFLIYFQGTGAADDSGLPNDRFFAVRPEGSVSTLKIQRTERGDSAVYLCASSLLAGYNEQFFGPGTRLTVL.

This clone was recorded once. The CDR3 nucleotides read TGTGCCAGCAGCTCGGACAACTACAATGAGCAGTTCTTC. As protein: CASSSDNYNEQFF. The chain is built from TRBV7-9 and TRBJ2-1; D is possibly TRBD1 (5 bases). V lost 4 bases and J 3 bases, leaving 7 bases between the germline ends. The germline gives CDR1 SEHNR, CDR2 FQNEAQ (reference sequence). The CDR3 runs to 13 residues.

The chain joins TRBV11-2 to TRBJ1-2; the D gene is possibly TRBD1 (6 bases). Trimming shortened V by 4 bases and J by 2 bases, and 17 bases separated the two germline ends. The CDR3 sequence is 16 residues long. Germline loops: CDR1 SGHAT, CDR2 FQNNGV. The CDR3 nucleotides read TGTGCCAGCAGCTCCTCCATCGGGGGGCGGAACTATGGCTACACCTTC. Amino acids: CASSSSIGGRNYGYTF.

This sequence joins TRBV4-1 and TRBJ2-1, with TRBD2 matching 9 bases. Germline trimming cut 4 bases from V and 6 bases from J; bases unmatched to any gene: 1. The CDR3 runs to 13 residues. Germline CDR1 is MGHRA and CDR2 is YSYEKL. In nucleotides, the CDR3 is TGCGCCAGCAGCCCGACTAGCGGCAATGAGCAGTTCTTC. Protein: CASSPTSGNEQFF.

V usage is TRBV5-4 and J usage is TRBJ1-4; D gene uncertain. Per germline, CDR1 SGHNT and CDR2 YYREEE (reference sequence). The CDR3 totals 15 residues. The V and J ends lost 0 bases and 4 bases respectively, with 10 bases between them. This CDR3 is CASSLGGEINEKLFF. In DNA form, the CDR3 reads TGTGCCAGCAGCTTGGGTGGGGAGATTAATGAAAAACTGTTTTTT.

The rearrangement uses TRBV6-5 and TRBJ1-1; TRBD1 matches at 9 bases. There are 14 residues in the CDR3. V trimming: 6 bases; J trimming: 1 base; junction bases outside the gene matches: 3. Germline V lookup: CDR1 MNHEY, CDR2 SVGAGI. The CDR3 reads CASSYRGPNTEAFF. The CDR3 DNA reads TGTGCCAGCAGCTACAGGGGGCCGAACACTGAAGCTTTCTTT.